This note documents a single T cell receptor beta chain sequence. Antigen: not known. Each cell subset's genomic DNA was divided evenly among several immunoSEQ plates. The method was immunoSEQ multiplex PCR; TCRdb's version includes in-frame clones alone and lacks a portion of them. The repertoire has about 2.1 million clones, about 93% of them found once; the top ten carry less than 2%. The sample is drawn from a study of shared clonotypes between healthy human individuals. Study-wide results and limits: Shared clonotypes: approximately 4.5% naive CD4, around 3.5% naive CD8, about 2.2% memory CD4, more than 0.3% memory CD8.

The CDR3 is 15 amino acids. CDR1 and CDR2 (germline): LNHDA, SQIVND (reference sequence). The J segment lost 5 bases and the V segment lost 4 bases, leaving 6 bases of the junction unmatched. As defined, naive CD8 cells were CD45RO-negative and positively selected for CCR7, with terminally differentiated effector memory CD45RA+ cells excluded. Donation came from healthy HIV-negative adults that had no recent acute infections or vaccinations. The chain combines TRBV19 with TRBJ1-5, with TRBD1 matching over 9 bases. The TCR sequence derives from a man in his late teens or twenties in good health. Some clones in this sample may be carry-over from other donors' samples. Sequenced sample: naive CD8+ T cells from PBMCs. DNA for the CDR3: TGTGCCAGTAGTACCCCGGGACAGGGCGATCAGCCCCAGCATTTT. Translating gives CASSTPGQGDQPQHF.